This T cell receptor (beta chain) was identified during a study of cytomegalovirus exposure and HLA in healthy donors. The CDR3 sequence is 14 residues long. CDR1 and CDR2 (germline): SGDLS, YYNGEE. The junction had 5 bases not matched to a gene; V was cut back by 2 bases and J by 8 bases. A multiplex PCR was run with 60 Vbeta primers and 13 Jbeta primers. Original data processing: A later analysis counted around 80 million unique TCR beta chains, about 10 million shared. Only in-frame clones appear in the TCRdb table, and some are missing; sequencing was by immunoSEQ multiplex PCR. Clone size and V and J calls were adopted from that table, with D and trimming inferred from the DNA. Among some 150,000 clones, roughly four fifths were seen once, and the ten largest hold around 0.71%. Study outcomes and limitations: According to reports, the classifier identified cytomegalovirus status with high specificity and sensitivity.

With respect to this clone: Antigen unknown.

The sample taken for sequencing was PBMCs. The source of this sequence is a female donor in good health and CMV-seronegative. V is TRBV9 and J is TRBJ2-1; 9 nucleotides match TRBD2. CDR3 sequence reads: CASSVGGGVHEQFF. CDR3 bases: TGTGCCAGCAGCGTGGGCGGGGGGGTCCATGAGCAGTTCTTC.